A selection of T cell receptor beta chains follows, all from one sample in a study of STAT3 mutations in large granular lymphocyte leukemia. The protocol was immunoSEQ multiplex PCR, while the TCRdb copy is restricted to in-frame clones and leaves out a portion. The sample consists of about 42,000 clones, about 81% of them appearing once. Sequenced sample: PBMCs. The source is a human donor with T large granular lymphocyte leukemia. Some clones in this sample may be carry-over from other donors' samples. Both conserved end residues are part of each CDR3. Fields, in order: V gene, D gene, clone size, CDR3 length, J gene, CDR3 DNA, CDR3 protein. A D gene is named only where the DNA matches it firmly. Clone size is shown for a subset of rows, as once, few, many or a class of expanded clone.

V gene: TRBV25-1; D gene: TRBD1; clone size: -; CDR3 length: 13; J gene: TRBJ1-2; CDR3 DNA: TGTGCCAGCAACGCAGGGGGCAACTATGGCTACACCTTC; CDR3 protein: CASNAGGNYGYTF
V gene: TRBV7-9; D gene: -; clone size: -; CDR3 length: 17; J gene: TRBJ1-6; CDR3 DNA: TGTGCCAGCAGCTTAGCGCCTAGGGTGTTCCATAATTCACCCCTCCACTTT; CDR3 protein: CASSLAPRVFHNSPLHF
V gene: TRBV14; D gene: -; clone size: -; CDR3 length: 16; J gene: TRBJ1-6; CDR3 DNA: TGTGCCAGCAGCCAAGGTGGGCAGGGGTATAATTCACCCCTCCACTTT; CDR3 protein: CASSQGGQGYNSPLHF
V gene: TRBV2; D gene: -; clone size: -; CDR3 length: 14; J gene: TRBJ1-2; CDR3 DNA: TGTGCCAGCAGTGAAGCCGGCCGAGACTATGGCTACACCTTC; CDR3 protein: CASSEAGRDYGYTF
V gene: TRBV7-8; D gene: TRBD2; clone size: few; CDR3 length: 14; J gene: TRBJ2-1; CDR3 DNA: TGTGCCAGCAGCTCCGGGACTAGGGACAATGAGCAGTTCTTC; CDR3 protein: CASSSGTRDNEQFF
V gene: TRBV28; D gene: -; clone size: once; CDR3 length: 13; J gene: TRBJ1-5; CDR3 DNA: TGTGCCACCTACCGGGGGGCGAATCAGCCCCAGCATTTT; CDR3 protein: CATYRGANQPQHF
V gene: TRBV7-2; D gene: TRBD2; clone size: -; CDR3 length: 17; J gene: TRBJ2-7; CDR3 DNA: TGTGCCAGCAGCTTACGGCACGGGGGGGCGAGCTCCTACGAGCAGTACTTC; CDR3 protein: CASSLRHGGASSYEQYF
V gene: TRBV7-9; D gene: -; clone size: -; CDR3 length: 14; J gene: TRBJ1-1; CDR3 DNA: TGTGCCAGCAGTATAAACCACGCCGACGATGAAGCTTTCTTT; CDR3 protein: CASSINHADDEAFF
V gene: TRBV9; D gene: -; clone size: -; CDR3 length: 16; J gene: TRBJ1-3; CDR3 DNA: TGTGCCAGCAGCGTAGAGGGTCGCCACGGTGGAAACACCATATATTTT; CDR3 protein: CASSVEGRHGGNTIYF
V gene: TRBV2; D gene: TRBD1; clone size: -; CDR3 length: 20; J gene: TRBJ1-4; CDR3 DNA: TGTGCCAGCAGTGAAGCTTATAGGACAGGAAATGTTGCAACTAATGAAAAACTGTTTTTT; CDR3 protein: CASSEAYRTGNVATNEKLFF
V gene: TRBV6-1; D gene: -; clone size: -; CDR3 length: 14; J gene: TRBJ1-1; CDR3 DNA: TGTGCCAGCAGTGATGCAGCCATGAACACTGAAGCTTTCTTT; CDR3 protein: CASSDAAMNTEAFF
V gene: TRBV7-9; D gene: TRBD2; clone size: few; CDR3 length: 13; J gene: TRBJ2-1; CDR3 DNA: TGTGCCAGCAGCGACGGCGGGGGAATTGAGCAGTTCTTC; CDR3 protein: CASSDGGGIEQFF
V gene: TRBV7-9; D gene: -; clone size: -; CDR3 length: 15; J gene: TRBJ2-1; CDR3 DNA: TGTGCCAGCAGCGCCCCCTCTAGTATCTACAATGAGCAGTTCTTC; CDR3 protein: CASSAPSSIYNEQFF
V gene: TRBV5-4; D gene: -; clone size: -; CDR3 length: 15; J gene: TRBJ2-5; CDR3 DNA: TGTGCCAGCAGCCTGGCGTGGGGGGACCAAGAGACCCAGTACTTC; CDR3 protein: CASSLAWGDQETQYF
V gene: TRBV19; D gene: -; clone size: -; CDR3 length: 14; J gene: TRBJ1-5; CDR3 DNA: TGTGCCAGTTGGACCCTCCATAGCAATCAGCCCCAGCATTTT; CDR3 protein: CASWTLHSNQPQHF
V gene: TRBV7-8; D gene: -; clone size: -; CDR3 length: 15; J gene: TRBJ1-2; CDR3 DNA: TGTGCCAGCAGCTTAGCTTCAGGGAGTAACTATGGCTACACCTTC; CDR3 protein: CASSLASGSNYGYTF
V gene: TRBV2; D gene: -; clone size: -; CDR3 length: 14; J gene: TRBJ1-6; CDR3 DNA: TGTGCCAGCACCCCACGAGGCTATAATTCACCCCTCCACTTT; CDR3 protein: CASTPRGYNSPLHF
V gene: TRBV5-1; D gene: -; clone size: few; CDR3 length: 13; J gene: TRBJ1-6; CDR3 DNA: TGCGCCAGCAGCTTTGAGGACTCGGGACCCCTCCACTTT; CDR3 protein: CASSFEDSGPLHF
V gene: TRBV28; D gene: -; clone size: -; CDR3 length: 11; J gene: TRBJ1-6; CDR3 DNA: TGTGCCAGCAGGTGGAATTCACCCCTCCACTTT; CDR3 protein: CASRWNSPLHF
V gene: TRBV7-9; D gene: -; clone size: -; CDR3 length: 14; J gene: TRBJ1-6; CDR3 DNA: TGTGCCAGCAGCTTAGGCCAGGTTAATTCACCCCTCCACTTT; CDR3 protein: CASSLGQVNSPLHF
V gene: TRBV19; D gene: TRBD1; clone size: -; CDR3 length: 18; J gene: TRBJ1-6; CDR3 DNA: TGTGCCAGTAGTACCTACCCCGGGACAGGGTTTCTAGATTCACCCCTCCACTTT; CDR3 protein: CASSTYPGTGFLDSPLHF
V gene: TRBV6-6; D gene: -; clone size: -; CDR3 length: 15; J gene: TRBJ1-2; CDR3 DNA: TGTGCCAGCCGGACTTTCGATCCCCTAAGCTATGGCTACACCTTC; CDR3 protein: CASRTFDPLSYGYTF
V gene: TRBV13; D gene: TRBD1; clone size: -; CDR3 length: 15; J gene: TRBJ1-2; CDR3 DNA: TGTGCCAGCAGCGAACAGGGGACTTTTAACTATGGCTACACCTTC; CDR3 protein: CASSEQGTFNYGYTF
V gene: TRBV5-6; D gene: -; clone size: -; CDR3 length: 14; J gene: TRBJ1-3; CDR3 DNA: TGTGCCATCAGCTTCGGACAAGTTGGAAACACCATATATTTT; CDR3 protein: CAISFGQVGNTIYF
V gene: TRBV6-6; D gene: TRBD1; clone size: -; CDR3 length: 14; J gene: TRBJ2-3; CDR3 DNA: TGTGCCAGCAGCCGGGACAGGGACGCAGATACGCAGTATTTT; CDR3 protein: CASSRDRDADTQYF
V gene: TRBV5-1; D gene: TRBD1; clone size: -; CDR3 length: 15; J gene: TRBJ1-2; CDR3 DNA: TGCGCCAGCAGCGTCGGACAGGGGGCTACCTATGGCTACACCTTC; CDR3 protein: CASSVGQGATYGYTF
V gene: TRBV19; D gene: TRBD1; clone size: few; CDR3 length: 15; J gene: TRBJ1-6; CDR3 DNA: TGTGCCAGTAGTAACGCGGGGACAGTTAATTCACCCCTCCACTTT; CDR3 protein: CASSNAGTVNSPLHF
V gene: TRBV7-9; D gene: -; clone size: -; CDR3 length: 13; J gene: TRBJ2-5; CDR3 DNA: TGTGCCAGCAGCTTCTGGGGGGAAGAGACCCAGTACTTC; CDR3 protein: CASSFWGEETQYF
V gene: TRBV4-3; D gene: -; clone size: -; CDR3 length: 14; J gene: TRBJ2-3; CDR3 DNA: TGCGCCAGCAGCCATACTACAAACACAGATACGCAGTATTTT; CDR3 protein: CASSHTTNTDTQYF
V gene: TRBV10-3; D gene: TRBD1; clone size: -; CDR3 length: 15; J gene: TRBJ1-1; CDR3 DNA: TGTGCCATCAGCCAAGGAGGGGACAGGGGGACTGAAGCTTTCTTT; CDR3 protein: CAISQGGDRGTEAFF
V gene: TRBV6-1; D gene: TRBD1; clone size: -; CDR3 length: 13; J gene: TRBJ2-1; CDR3 DNA: TGTGCCAGTACAGGGGGCCTAACAAATGAGCAGTTCTTC; CDR3 protein: CASTGGLTNEQFF
V gene: TRBV30; D gene: -; clone size: -; CDR3 length: 14; J gene: TRBJ1-2; CDR3 DNA: TGTGCCTGGAGGGTGAAGGTACGAAACTATGGCTACACCTTC; CDR3 protein: CAWRVKVRNYGYTF
V gene: TRBV10-3; D gene: -; clone size: -; CDR3 length: 15; J gene: TRBJ2-2; CDR3 DNA: TGTGCCATCAGTGAGTCGCGACAAAACACCGGGGAGCTGTTTTTT; CDR3 protein: CAISESRQNTGELFF
V gene: TRBV7-9; D gene: TRBD2; clone size: -; CDR3 length: 17; J gene: TRBJ2-7; CDR3 DNA: TGTGCCAGCAGCTTAGCCCTCGGTAGCGGGGGATCATACGAGCAGTACTTC; CDR3 protein: CASSLALGSGGSYEQYF
V gene: TRBV7-8; D gene: -; clone size: -; CDR3 length: 14; J gene: TRBJ1-6; CDR3 DNA: TGTGCCAGCAGCACCGCGACCGGCCCCAAGGCCCTCCACTTT; CDR3 protein: CASSTATGPKALHF
V gene: TRBV6-1; D gene: TRBD1; clone size: -; CDR3 length: 18; J gene: TRBJ1-3; CDR3 DNA: TGTGCCAGCAGTGAAGACCCGGGACAGGGGGCAAGAGGAAACACCATATATTTT; CDR3 protein: CASSEDPGQGARGNTIYF
V gene: TRBV5-1; D gene: TRBD2; clone size: -; CDR3 length: 16; J gene: TRBJ2-5; CDR3 DNA: TGCGCCAGCAGTCGAAGGACTAGCGGTCCCCAAGAGACCCAGTACTTC; CDR3 protein: CASSRRTSGPQETQYF
V gene: TRBV7-6; D gene: -; clone size: -; CDR3 length: 13; J gene: TRBJ2-3; CDR3 DNA: TGTGCCAGCAGCTTATCGGGGACCGATACGCAGTATTTT; CDR3 protein: CASSLSGTDTQYF
V gene: TRBV9; D gene: -; clone size: -; CDR3 length: 16; J gene: TRBJ2-5; CDR3 DNA: TGTGCCAGCAGCGTAGCGGTGGACTTGGGCCAAGAGACCCAGTACTTC; CDR3 protein: CASSVAVDLGQETQYF
V gene: TRBV13; D gene: -; clone size: -; CDR3 length: 16; J gene: TRBJ1-1; CDR3 DNA: TGTGCCAGCAGCATCATCCCGTCCAGAGGCACGTCTGAAGCTTTCTTT; CDR3 protein: CASSIIPSRGTSEAFF
V gene: TRBV11-3; D gene: -; clone size: few; CDR3 length: 12; J gene: TRBJ2-3; CDR3 DNA: TGTGCCAGCAGCTCCCACCCAGATACGCAGTATTTT; CDR3 protein: CASSSHPDTQYF
V gene: TRBV5-1; D gene: -; clone size: -; CDR3 length: 17; J gene: TRBJ1-2; CDR3 DNA: TGCGCCAGCAGCTCCTGGGCGCAGGGCCTCGGGGGCTATGGCTACACCTTC; CDR3 protein: CASSSWAQGLGGYGYTF
V gene: TRBV6-6; D gene: TRBD1; clone size: -; CDR3 length: 16; J gene: TRBJ2-5; CDR3 DNA: TGTGCCAGTATTCTCCGACAGGGGGCGCATTCTGAGACCCAGTACTTC; CDR3 protein: CASILRQGAHSETQYF
V gene: TRBV6-1; D gene: TRBD2; clone size: few; CDR3 length: 19; J gene: TRBJ2-1; CDR3 DNA: TGTGCCAGCAGTAAAGCCGGGACTAGCGGGGGGGCGCCCTACAATGAGCAGTTCTTC; CDR3 protein: CASSKAGTSGGAPYNEQFF
V gene: TRBV7-9; D gene: TRBD1; clone size: -; CDR3 length: 15; J gene: TRBJ1-3; CDR3 DNA: TGTGCCAGCAGCCCCTGGACAGGGACTGGAAACACCATATATTTT; CDR3 protein: CASSPWTGTGNTIYF
V gene: TRBV18; D gene: -; clone size: once; CDR3 length: 14; J gene: TRBJ1-2; CDR3 DNA: TGTGCCAGCTCACCATTACAAGGAGGAAATGGCTACACCTTC; CDR3 protein: CASSPLQGGNGYTF
V gene: TRBV7-2; D gene: TRBD1; clone size: -; CDR3 length: 16; J gene: TRBJ1-3; CDR3 DNA: TGTGCCAGCAGCAACTCAGGGGGGAGCTCTGGAAACACCATATATTTT; CDR3 protein: CASSNSGGSSGNTIYF
V gene: TRBV7-9; D gene: -; clone size: -; CDR3 length: 14; J gene: TRBJ2-5; CDR3 DNA: TGTGCCAGCAGCTTAGGAGCTAACCAAGAGACCCAGTACTTC; CDR3 protein: CASSLGANQETQYF